This entry lists 5 T cell receptor beta chains sequenced from one sample in a study of cytomegalovirus exposure and HLA in healthy donors. Clones were read by immunoSEQ multiplex PCR, and TCRdb kept only the in-frame ones, dropping some. The sample records some 330,000 clones, more than 80% being singletons. The specimen was PBMCs. All receptors come from a woman in her late teens or twenties in good health and CMV-seronegative.

This clone was seen a single time. The V call is TRBV4-1, the J call TRBJ1-1; D perhaps matches TRBD1 (5 bases). Per germline, CDR1 MGHRA and CDR2 YSYEKL. This CDR3 has 15 residues. V was trimmed by 4 bases and J by 0 bases, leaving 12 bases between them. The CDR3 sequence: CASSRLEGMNTEAFF. CDR3 nucleotides: TGCGCCAGCAGCCGGTTGGAGGGGATGAACACTGAAGCTTTCTTT.

The chain has TRBV6-5 and TRBJ1-5, with TRBD1 identical over 7 bases. V shed 2 bases and J 5 bases; nucleotides not matched to a gene: 6. Germline assignment: CDR1 MNHEY and CDR2 SVGAGI. The CDR3 runs 15 residues. CDR3 nucleotides: TGTGCCAGCAGTTACGCGGGACAGCCGCATCAGCCCCAGCATTTT. Its translation: CASSYAGQPHQPQHF.

V and J are TRBV29-1 and TRBJ2-3; 10 bases agree with TRBD2. The CDR3 has 15 residues. The V gene's germline CDR1 is SQVTM and CDR2 ANQGSEA. V gave up 7 bases and J gave up 4 bases; unmatched junction bases: 11. The CDR3 DNA is TGCAGCGCCCCGAGGGCTAGCGGGAGCTCAGATACGCAGTATTTT. Its protein product is CSAPRASGSSDTQYF.

In this sample, this clone turned up a few times. Other nucleotide sequences in the sample specify the same CDR3. V gene TRBV4-3 combines with J gene TRBJ2-3; 9 bases align to TRBD2. The CDR3 spans 15 residues. Germline V gives CDR1 LGHNA, CDR2 YSLEER. J was trimmed by 0 bases and V by 2 bases; bases with no gene match: 0. CDR3: CASSQTSGSTDTQYF. The DNA for the CDR3 is TGCGCCAGCAGCCAAACTAGCGGGAGCACAGATACGCAGTATTTT.

The genes are TRBV18 and TRBJ1-3; 8 bases map to TRBD1. J gave up 1 base and V 3 bases, and 2 bases lay outside the gene matches. This CDR3 comprises 15 residues. The germline gives CDR1 KGHSH, CDR2 LQKENI. The CDR3 loop is CASSPRGRSGNTIYF. The CDR3 DNA reads TGTGCCAGCTCACCCAGGGGGCGGTCTGGAAACACCATATATTTT.